This T cell receptor (beta chain) was documented in a study of CD8+ T cells in alopecia areata (dated by TCRdb to 2016 to 2018). About the full investigation: The treated patients took part in an open-label pilot trial in which moderate-to-severe alopecia areata was treated with oral tofacitinib at 5 to 10 mg twice daily. RNA came from the PAXgene miRNA kit for fixed scalp, the miRNeasy kit for PBMCs, and the RNeasy kit for mouse skin. The study used high-throughput TCRbeta sequencing to examine T cell clonal expansion in alopecia areata, in both the C3H/HeJ mouse model and human patients. Patients received tofacitinib for 6 to 18 months and were then followed off drug for 6 months to check for delayed response and recurrence. On the human side, TCRbeta sequencing was run on scalp tissue and on sorted CD4+ and CD8+ peripheral blood T cells from healthy controls and from alopecia areata patients with either patchy or totalis/universalis disease. Biopsies were taken from tofacitinib-treated patients at baseline and again at 4 and 24 weeks into treatment, and several of those patients also had a later scalp biopsy. Clonality in the scalp was compared among normal scalp (n=4), patchy alopecia areata scalp (n=8), and alopecia totalis/universalis scalp (n=8). Amplification of TCRbeta CDR3 regions was done by immunoSEQ multiplex PCR using 35 Vbeta forward primers and 13 Jbeta reverse primers. Results the study describes overall, beyond this receptor: Shared TCR sequences between patients were less evident than in mice, which may be partly attributable to HLA diversity in the patient population. Compared with normal scalp, lesional scalp had higher clonality and more expanded CD8+ clones, particularly in alopecia totalis/universalis, a pattern that suggests antigenic drive. Resident alphabeta T cells in normal human skin are also sequenced, complicating scalp TCR repertoire analysis, unlike mouse skin dominated by gammadelta T cells.

In this sample, this clone turned up a few times. The antigen this receptor binds is unknown. The record has no base qualities; no much larger clone is one base away. The method behind the library was the immunoSEQ multiplex PCR assay. RNA was extracted from all samples and reverse transcribed into cDNA, which served as template for TCR sequencing. SuperScript III was used to make first-strand cDNA, primed with a 2:1 mix of oligo-dT and random hexamers. A synthetic immune receptor repertoire was used to assess amplification bias, and residual bias was removed computationally. From the authors' description of their analysis: After raw reads were preprocessed to remove errors, the CDR3 was defined following IMGT conventions as running from the conserved cysteine to phenylalanine. Clonality was computed by normalizing Shannon entropy by log2 of the number of productive unique TCRs and subtracting the result from 1. Scalp TCRbeta sequences were cross-referenced with sorted blood CD4 and CD8 repertoires so that the CD4 or CD8 identity of scalp clones could be inferred. In its TCRdb copy, this immuneACCESS table keeps in-frame sequences only and misses some clones. Where compared with another copy, unresolved V genes explain less than half of these, and the others have no known cause. Clone size and the V and J calls come from that table; the DNA yielded D and trimming. The sample table lists approximately 59,000 clones, approximately 45% of them with a count of one. Roughly 15% of the sample lies in the top ten.

The CDR3 starts with the cysteine, ends with the phenylalanine, and has 15 residues. Left in the record is the CDR3 DNA by itself, 45 bases read in frame from the first base. What the time point label conveys for this sample: baseline before oral tofacitinib. From alopecia areata patients, peripheral blood was collected along with lesional scalp punch biopsies. After PBMCs were isolated by density centrifugation and stained for CD3, CD4 and CD8, a FACSAria was used to sort CD4+ and CD8+ T cells. The rearrangement joined TRBV21-1 to TRBJ2-7; the table calls TRBD2, which could not be checked here. TRBV21-1 is a pseudogene. The receptor was isolated from a human donor with alopecia areata. The sequenced sample was CD8+ T cells sorted from blood, obtained at week 0. The bases are TGTGCCAGCAGTAATCGTAGCGGGAGTGTCGACGAGCAGTACTTC. Its translation is CASSNRSGSVDEQYF.